This TCR beta chain was captured in a study of cytomegalovirus exposure and HLA in healthy donors. Comment on this clone: Its matching antigen is unknown.

Germline V gene lookup returns CDR1 SGDLS and CDR2 YYNGEE. V lost 0 bases to trimming and J lost 2 bases, with 9 bases between them. CDR3 length: 14 residues. Overall study findings and caveats: Highly shared variants forming one cluster were likely a sequencing artifact. TCR sequences were mostly rare, though some public TCRs occurred in many donors.

Donors consisted of healthy bone marrow donors. PCR primers comprised 60 Vbeta and 13 Jbeta primers. This table comes from immunoSEQ multiplex PCR, and its TCRdb copy is limited to in-frame clones, with some not included. The sample has approximately 220,000 clones; over 75% are singletons. This receptor was obtained from a man aged 18 to 29 in good health and CMV-seronegative. The V gene is TRBV9, the J gene TRBJ2-7; D is unresolved. The sample taken for sequencing was PBMCs. The CDR3 coding sequence is TGTGCCAGCAGCGTAGCCAGTTCCACCTACGAGCAGTACTTC. It specifies CASSVASSTYEQYF. The whole variable domain, filled in from reference TRBV9 and TRBJ2-7, reads DSGVTQTPKHLITATGQRVTLRCSPRSGDLSVYWYQQSLDQGLQFLIQYYNGEERAKGNILERFSAQQFPDLHSELNLSSLELGDSALYFCASSVASSTYEQYFGPGTRLTVT.